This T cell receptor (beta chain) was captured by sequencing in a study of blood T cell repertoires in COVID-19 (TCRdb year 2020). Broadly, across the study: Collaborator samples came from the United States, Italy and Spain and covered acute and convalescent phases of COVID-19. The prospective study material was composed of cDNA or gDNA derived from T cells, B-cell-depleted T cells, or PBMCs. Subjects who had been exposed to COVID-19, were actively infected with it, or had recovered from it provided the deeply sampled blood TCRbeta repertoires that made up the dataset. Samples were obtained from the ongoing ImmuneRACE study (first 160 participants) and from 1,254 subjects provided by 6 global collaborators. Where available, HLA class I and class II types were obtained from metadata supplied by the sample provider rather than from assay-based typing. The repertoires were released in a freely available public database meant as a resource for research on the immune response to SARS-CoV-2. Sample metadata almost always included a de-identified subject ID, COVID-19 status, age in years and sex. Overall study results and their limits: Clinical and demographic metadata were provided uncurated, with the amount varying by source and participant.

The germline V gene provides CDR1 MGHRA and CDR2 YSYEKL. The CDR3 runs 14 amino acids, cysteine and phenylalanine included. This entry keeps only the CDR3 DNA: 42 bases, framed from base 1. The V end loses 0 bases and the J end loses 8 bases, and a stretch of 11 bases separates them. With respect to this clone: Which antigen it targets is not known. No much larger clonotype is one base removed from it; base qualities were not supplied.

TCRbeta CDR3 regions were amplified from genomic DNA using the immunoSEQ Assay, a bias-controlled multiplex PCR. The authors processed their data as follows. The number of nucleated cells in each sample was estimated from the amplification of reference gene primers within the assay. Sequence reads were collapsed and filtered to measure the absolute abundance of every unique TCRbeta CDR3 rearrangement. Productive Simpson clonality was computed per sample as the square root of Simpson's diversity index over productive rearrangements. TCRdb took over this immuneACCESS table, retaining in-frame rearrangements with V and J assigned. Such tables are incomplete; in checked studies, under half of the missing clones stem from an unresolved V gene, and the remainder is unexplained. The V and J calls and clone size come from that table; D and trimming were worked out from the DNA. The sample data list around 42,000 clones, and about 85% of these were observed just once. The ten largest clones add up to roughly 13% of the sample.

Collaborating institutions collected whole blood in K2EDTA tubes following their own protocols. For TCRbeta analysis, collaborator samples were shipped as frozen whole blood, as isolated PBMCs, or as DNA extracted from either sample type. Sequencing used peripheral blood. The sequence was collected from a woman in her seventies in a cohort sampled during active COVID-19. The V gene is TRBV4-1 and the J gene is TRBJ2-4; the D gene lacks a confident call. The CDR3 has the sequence CASSQDTTGYIQYF. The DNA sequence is TGCGCCAGCAGCCAAGACACCACCGGGTACATTCAGTACTTC.